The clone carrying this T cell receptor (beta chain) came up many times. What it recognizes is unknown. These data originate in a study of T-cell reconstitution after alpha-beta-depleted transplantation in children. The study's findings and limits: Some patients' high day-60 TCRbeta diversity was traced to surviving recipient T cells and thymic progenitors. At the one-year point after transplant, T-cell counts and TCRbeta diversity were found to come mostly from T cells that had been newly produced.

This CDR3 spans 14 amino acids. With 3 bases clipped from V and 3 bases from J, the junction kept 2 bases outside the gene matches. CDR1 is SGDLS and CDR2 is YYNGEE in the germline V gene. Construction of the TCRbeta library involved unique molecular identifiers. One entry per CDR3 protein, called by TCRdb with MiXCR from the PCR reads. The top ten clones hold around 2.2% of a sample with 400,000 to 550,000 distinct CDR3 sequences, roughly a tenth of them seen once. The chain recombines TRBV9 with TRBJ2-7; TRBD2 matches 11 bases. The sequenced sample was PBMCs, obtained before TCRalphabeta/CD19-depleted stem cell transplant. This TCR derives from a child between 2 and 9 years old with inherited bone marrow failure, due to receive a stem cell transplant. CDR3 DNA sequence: TGTGCCAGCAGCGCAGGGACTAGCGGCTACGAGCAGTACTTC. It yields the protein CASSAGTSGYEQYF. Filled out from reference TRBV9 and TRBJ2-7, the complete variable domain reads DSGVTQTPKHLITATGQRVTLRCSPRSGDLSVYWYQQSLDQGLQFLIQYYNGEERAKGNILERFSAQQFPDLHSELNLSSLELGDSALYFCASSAGTSGYEQYFGPGTRLTVT.